The entry below gives a single T cell receptor (beta chain) sequence along with its context. The germline CDR1 and CDR2 sequences are SGHRS and YFSETQ. The CDR3 spans 18 residues. V gave up 4 bases and J gave up 7 bases; unmatched junction bases: 17. The data originate from a study of shared clonotypes between healthy human individuals. Method: immunoSEQ multiplex PCR; TCRdb's copy keeps in-frame clones and lacks some. Of 2,100,000 or so clones detected, 90% to 97% appear once; the ten largest clones hold around 0.13%. Sequencing was performed on naive CD4+ T cells sorted from blood. Documented subset: CD45RA+ positively selected. The chain has TRBV5-1 and TRBJ2-1, with 10 bases identical to TRBD2. The sequence was collected from a man between 18 and 29 years old in good health. The CDR3 coding sequence is TGCGCCAGCAGCCCCCTCCCTAGCGGGAGTAGTTACGGGAATGAGCAGTTCTTC. Translation gives CASSPLPSGSSYGNEQFF.